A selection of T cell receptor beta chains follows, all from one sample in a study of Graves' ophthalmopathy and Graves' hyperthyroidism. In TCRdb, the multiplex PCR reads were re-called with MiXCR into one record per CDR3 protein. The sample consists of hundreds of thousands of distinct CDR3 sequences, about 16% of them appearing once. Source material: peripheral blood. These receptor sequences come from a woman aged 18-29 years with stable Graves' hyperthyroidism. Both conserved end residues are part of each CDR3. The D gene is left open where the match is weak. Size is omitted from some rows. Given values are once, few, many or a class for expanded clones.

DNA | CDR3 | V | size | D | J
TGTGCCAGCAGCCGACTATACCAGGGGGCCGAGTCCGTGGGTTCACCCCTCCACTTT | CASSRLYQGAESVGSPLHF | TRBV12-3/TRBV12-4 | many | TRBD1 | TRBJ1-6
TGCAGCGCCAGGGATCACCCCTACGAGCAGTACTTC | CSARDHPYEQYF | TRBV29-1 | many | . | TRBJ2-7
TGTGCCAGCAGCCCCGGGGGCGGAACTGAAGCTTTCTTT | CASSPGGGTEAFF | TRBV2 | many | . | TRBJ1-1
TGTGCCAGCAGTTTATTCCAGGGGCTTAAAGGATCACCCCTCAACTTT | CASSLFQGLKGSPLNF | TRBV12-3/TRBV12-4 | once | . | TRBJ1-6
TGTGCCAGCAGTGAAAGGGACCCCGGGGAGCTGTTTTTT | CASSERDPGELFF | TRBV6-1 | . | . | TRBJ2-2
TGTGCCAGCAGCGCTACTAGCGGGGGGAACACCGGGGAGCTGTTTTTT | CASSATSGGNTGELFF | TRBV7-2 | many | TRBD2 | TRBJ2-2
TGTGCCAGCAGTTTGATACAGGGGGCTGACATGAACACTGAAGCTTTCTTT | CASSLIQGADMNTEAFF | TRBV28 | many | TRBD1 | TRBJ1-1
TGTGCCAGCAGCCCTAAATGGGCGTACGAGCAGTACTTC | CASSPKWAYEQYF | TRBV11-2 | many | . | TRBJ2-7
TGTGCCATATGGGACAGGGAGGGTTTTGCTTTCTTT | CAIWDREGFAFF | TRBV19 | many | TRBD1 | TRBJ1-1
TGTGCCAGCACATCTAGCGGTCACACCGGGGAGCTGTTTTTT | CASTSSGHTGELFF | TRBV6-1 | . | TRBD2 | TRBJ2-2
TGTGCCAGCAGTCACGGACAGGGCAGCTCCTCACCCCTCCACTTT | CASSHGQGSSSPLHF | TRBV6-5 | many | TRBD1 | TRBJ1-6
TGTGCCAGCAATGGGGGACAGGGGAGCTCCTACGAGCAGTACTTC | CASNGGQGSSYEQYF | TRBV12-3/TRBV12-4 | . | TRBD1 | TRBJ2-7
TGTGCCAGCAGCTTAAATTGGGCCCTGAACACTGAAGCTTTCTTT | CASSLNWALNTEAFF | TRBV11-3 | many | . | TRBJ1-1
TGTGCCAGCAGCCAAGCGGCCACTAGCACCGGGGAGCTGTTTTTT | CASSQAATSTGELFF | TRBV3-1 | . | . | TRBJ2-2
TGTGCCAGCAGCTTAGGCAGGGCCCACAATCAGCCCCAGCATTTT | CASSLGRAHNQPQHF | TRBV7-2 | many | . | TRBJ1-5
TGTGCCGGCAGCTTAGTCACAAGAACTGAAGCTTTCTTT | CAGSLVTRTEAFF | TRBV7-2 | many | . | TRBJ1-1
TGTGCCCGACACGTGGTGGAGTGCGCTGAAGCTTTCTTT | CARHVVECAEAFF | TRBV9 | many | . | TRBJ1-1
TGCAGTGCTAGTACGGATCCCACCTACGAGCAGTACTTC | CSASTDPTYEQYF | TRBV20-1 | many | . | TRBJ2-7
TGTGCCAGCAGCAGAACGAGATCCACTGAAGCTTTCTTT | CASSRTRSTEAFF | TRBV11-2 | many | . | TRBJ1-1
TGTGCCAGCAGTTTCCCAGGGACCACCATATATTTT | CASSFPGTTIYF | TRBV12-3/TRBV12-4 | many | . | TRBJ1-3
TGCAGTGCTAGAGAGGACAGCTCTGGAAACACCATATATTTT | CSAREDSSGNTIYF | TRBV20-1 | many | . | TRBJ1-3
TGTGCCAGCAGTTACAGCAGGATAGACTCCTACGATCAGTACTTC | CASSYSRIDSYDQYF | TRBV6-5 | . | . | TRBJ2-7
TGTGCCAGCAGGTATGGATGGGCTAGCTACGAGCAGTACTTC | CASRYGWASYEQYF | TRBV6-5 | many | . | TRBJ2-7
TGTGCCATCAGTGAATCTCAGAGTCCGAATCAGCCCCAGCATTTT | CAISESQSPNQPQHF | TRBV10-3 | many | . | TRBJ1-5
TGTGCCAGCAGTCTAGGTCCCGGGACAGGGGTGACTGAAGCTTTCTTT | CASSLGPGTGVTEAFF | TRBV12-3/TRBV12-4 | many | TRBD1 | TRBJ1-1
TGTGCCAGCAGTTTGGGCGGGACCGACTACACCTTC | CASSLGGTDYTF | TRBV27 | many | . | TRBJ1-2
TGTGCCAGCAGCCTAGCCAGCGGGGGGTCCGGGGAGCTGTTTTTT | CASSLASGGSGELFF | TRBV7-3 | many | TRBD2 | TRBJ2-2
TGTGCCAGCAGCCGGGGGGCGCTGGGGGAGACCCAGTACTTC | CASSRGALGETQYF | TRBV7-9 | many | . | TRBJ2-5
TGCAGTGCGCTGACAGAGGGCATCTATGGTTACACCTTC | CSALTEGIYGYTF | TRBV20-1 | . | . | TRBJ1-2
TGTGCCAGCCAAAAAGAAAGGGTGGACACTGAAGCTTTCTTT | CASQKERVDTEAFF | TRBV6-1 | many | . | TRBJ1-1
TGTGCCGGCGGGAACACTGAAGCTTTCTTT | CAGGNTEAFF | TRBV2 | many | . | TRBJ1-1
TGTGCCAGCAGTTTAGGACAGGGTGGCGATCAGCCCCAGCATTTT | CASSLGQGGDQPQHF | TRBV27 | many | TRBD1 | TRBJ1-5
TGTGCCAGCAACCAGGCAGGGCCCTATGGCTACACCTTC | CASNQAGPYGYTF | TRBV2 | many | . | TRBJ1-2
TGTGCCAGCAGTTCGGGACGAGAGAGAGCTTTCTTT | CASSSGRERAFF | TRBV27 | few | . | TRBJ1-1
TGCAGCGTTGCTAGGACAGGGAGGGACGGCACCGGGGAGCTGTTTTTT | CSVARTGRDGTGELFF | TRBV29-1 | many | . | TRBJ2-2
TGTGCCAGTAGTATACCAGGGTCGGGCAATCAGCCCCAGCATTTT | CASSIPGSGNQPQHF | TRBV19 | many | . | TRBJ1-5
TGTGCCAGCAGCGGCACCGGGTCCAGCCCTTCTTATGGCTACACCTTC | CASSGTGSSPSYGYTF | TRBV11-2 | . | . | TRBJ1-2
TGTGCCAGCAGGTTACTAGCGGCCACCGGGGAGCTGTTTTTT | CASRLLAATGELFF | TRBV9 | few | TRBD2 | TRBJ2-2
TGTGCCATCAGGCCGGGACAGGGGGAGGTGACCCAGTACTTC | CAIRPGQGEVTQYF | TRBV10-3 | many | TRBD1 | TRBJ2-5
TGTGCCACCAGTGATTCGCCGGGACTCAAAGGAAACACCATATATTTT | CATSDSPGLKGNTIYF | TRBV24-1 | . | . | TRBJ1-3
TGCAGTGCTAGCCGGCGGGGGGCCCAAAACATTCAGTACTTC | CSASRRGAQNIQYF | TRBV20-1 | many | TRBD2 | TRBJ2-4
TGTGCCAGCAGCTCCGGGACTAGCGGGGTCAGGAGGGAGACCCAGTACTTC | CASSSGTSGVRRETQYF | TRBV9 | . | TRBD2 | TRBJ2-5
TGTGCCAGCAGTCTTAGACGGAATCAAGAGACCCAGTACTTC | CASSLRRNQETQYF | TRBV6-5 | many | . | TRBJ2-5
TGTGCCAGCAGTTACGGGCAGGGCTGGACCAACACTGAAGCTTTCTTT | CASSYGQGWTNTEAFF | TRBV6-2/TRBV6-3 | many | . | TRBJ1-1
TGTGCCAGCAGCACCAGGGTCCCCAGCTCTGGGGCCAACGTCCTGACTTTC | CASSTRVPSSGANVLTF | TRBV12-3/TRBV12-4 | many | . | TRBJ2-6
TGTGCCAGCAGAGATGTTGCAACTAATGAAAAACTGTTTTTT | CASRDVATNEKLFF | TRBV7-2 | . | . | TRBJ1-4
TGTGCCAGCAGCTTAGTACGGACGCATGGCTACACCTTC | CASSLVRTHGYTF | TRBV7-8 | . | . | TRBJ1-2
TGTGCCAGCGAGGGAGGGGGGTTAGAGTACGAGCAGTACTTC | CASEGGGLEYEQYF | TRBV2 | many | . | TRBJ2-7
TGTGCCAGCTCGCCAACCGTTAGCAATCAGCCCCAGCATTTT | CASSPTVSNQPQHF | TRBV18 | few | . | TRBJ1-5
TGTGCCAGCAGAAGACTGGGGGGCAATCAGCCCCAGCATTTT | CASRRLGGNQPQHF | TRBV6-1 | many | . | TRBJ1-5
TGCAGTGCTAGAGTTGACCCCCCGGCCGATGGCTACACCTTC | CSARVDPPADGYTF | TRBV20-1 | many | . | TRBJ1-2
TGTGCCAGCACCTCGGGACAGGGGGCTTGGGGCAATCAGCCCCAGCATTTT | CASTSGQGAWGNQPQHF | TRBV12-3/TRBV12-4 | many | TRBD1 | TRBJ1-5
TGTGCCAGCAGCTTAGTGCAGCGGTACGAGCAGTACTTC | CASSLVQRYEQYF | TRBV7-8 | many | . | TRBJ2-7